The rows below give T cell receptor beta chains drawn from one sample of a study of Ad26.COV2.S vaccination and SARS-CoV-2 variants. TCRdb's copy holds only in-frame clones and misses some; the assay was immunoSEQ multiplex PCR. This table has hundreds of thousands of clones, about 89% appearing once. This material consisted of peripheral blood, taken in a trial of Ad26.COV2.S vaccine versus placebo. The source is a person aged 18-65 years who received the Ad26.COV2.S COVID-19 vaccine or a placebo. CDR3s include the opening cysteine and the closing phenylalanine or tryptophan. A D gene is named only where the DNA matches it firmly. The listing skips clone size in some rows; elsewhere it reads once, few, many or a size class.

size	D	V	J	DNA	CDR3
NA	TRBD1	TRBV7-9	TRBJ2-3	TGTGCCAGCAGCCCCCGGACAGGGAAGACAGATACGCAGTATTTT	CASSPRTGKTDTQYF
NA	NA	TRBV10-1	TRBJ2-1	TGCGCCAGCAGTGATCCTACTAGAATCCATGAGCAGTTCTTC	CASSDPTRIHEQFF
few	NA	TRBV11-2	TRBJ1-1	TGTGCCAGCAGCTCAAACCCGGGTCCGGCCCGGGTGAACACTGAAGCTTTCTTT	CASSSNPGPARVNTEAFF
NA	NA	TRBV5-6	TRBJ1-2	TGTGCCAGCAGCTTCGTGGACGCCCGAGCTAACTATGGCTACACCTTC	CASSFVDARANYGYTF
NA	NA	TRBV11-2	TRBJ2-3	TGTGCCAGCAGCCCTCGCCGCACAGATACGCAGTATTTT	CASSPRRTDTQYF
NA	NA	TRBV27	TRBJ2-7	TGTGCCAGCAGGGTGGATTATACCTCCTACGAGCAGTACTTC	CASRVDYTSYEQYF
NA	TRBD1	TRBV6-5	TRBJ1-1	TGTGCCAGCAGAGACAGGGTGTTCGCTGAAGCTTTCTTT	CASRDRVFAEAFF
NA	NA	TRBV6-2/TRBV6-3	TRBJ2-7	TGTGCCAGCAGTTACTCGAGGACTCCCTCCTACGAGCAGTACTTC	CASSYSRTPSYEQYF
NA	TRBD2	TRBV5-4	TRBJ2-7	TGTGCCAGCAGCAGACTAGCGGGGGGCCGACCCTACGAGCAGTACTTC	CASSRLAGGRPYEQYF
NA	NA	TRBV7-2	TRBJ2-1	TGTGCCAGCAGCTTAGCGGTGGCGTCCTACAATGAGCAGTTCTTC	CASSLAVASYNEQFF
NA	TRBD1	TRBV27	TRBJ1-1	TGTGCCAGCAGTTCGGGACAGGGGAACACTGAAGCTTTCTTT	CASSSGQGNTEAFF
NA	NA	TRBV5-1	TRBJ1-4	TGCGCCAGCAGCGGTTTTGGCGCAACTAATGAAAAACTGTTTTTT	CASSGFGATNEKLFF
NA	NA	TRBV7-6	TRBJ2-2	TGTGCCAGCAGCTTATCAACAAACACCGGGGAGCTGTTTTTT	CASSLSTNTGELFF
NA	TRBD1	TRBV9	TRBJ1-2	TGTGCCAGCAGCGTAGGACAGGGGGCGCAGAGATATGGCTACACCTTC	CASSVGQGAQRYGYTF
NA	TRBD2	TRBV2	TRBJ2-7	TGTGCCAGCAGCGCCGGGACTAGCGGAGCCTACGAGCAGTACTTC	CASSAGTSGAYEQYF
once	TRBD1	TRBV7-9	TRBJ2-7	TGTGCCAGCAGCTCGACAGGGAACGAGCAGTACTTC	CASSSTGNEQYF
NA	TRBD2	TRBV18	TRBJ2-7	TGTGCCAGCTTGGCTAGCGGGGGGGCCGGCGAGCAGTACTTC	CASLASGGAGEQYF
NA	NA	TRBV21-1	TRBJ2-7	TGTGCCAGCCTCGTGGAGGGGCCCTTCGCCTACGAGCAGTACTTC	CASLVEGPFAYEQYF
NA	TRBD1	TRBV28	TRBJ2-7	TGTGCCAGCACCCCGACAGGGGTGGGGGGCGAGCAGTACTTC	CASTPTGVGGEQYF
NA	NA	TRBV15	TRBJ2-7	TGTGCCACCAGCAGAGCTCCATGGGGACTCGACAGGCAAGCCCACGAGCAGTACTTC	CATSRAPWGLDRQAHEQYF
once	NA	TRBV4-3	TRBJ2-5	TGCGCCAGCAGCCAAGATCGTGAGACCCAGTACTTC	CASSQDRETQYF
NA	NA	TRBV28	TRBJ1-2	TGTGCCAGCAGTTTATGGGGGGCGGGGTATGGCTACACCTTC	CASSLWGAGYGYTF
NA	TRBD2	TRBV29-1	TRBJ2-3	TGCAGCGTTGCCCTAGCGGGGGGGACAGATACGCAGTATTTT	CSVALAGGTDTQYF
few	NA	TRBV19	TRBJ2-7	TGTGCCAGTAGTATAGGACCGGGGCCGTACGAGCAGTACTTC	CASSIGPGPYEQYF
NA	TRBD1	TRBV20-1	TRBJ1-3	TGCAGTGCTAGTCAGGGGGCTTCTGGAAACACCATATATTTT	CSASQGASGNTIYF
NA	TRBD1	TRBV10-3	TRBJ1-1	TGTGCCATCAGTGGGGACAGGGGGCGCGAGGCTTTCTTT	CAISGDRGREAFF
many	NA	TRBV12-3/TRBV12-4	TRBJ1-4	TGTGCCACTCGGGAAGACACTAATGAAAAACTGTTTTTT	CATREDTNEKLFF
NA	NA	TRBV5-1	TRBJ2-2	TGCGCCAGCGCCGTCTGGGACACCGGGGAGCTGTTTTTT	CASAVWDTGELFF
NA	NA	TRBV5-6	TRBJ1-3	TGTGCCAGCAGCTTGGACCTCTCTGGAAACACCATATATTTT	CASSLDLSGNTIYF
NA	NA	TRBV13	TRBJ2-5	TGTGCCAGCAGCCCATCCTCCTCCAGGGTCCAAGAGACCCAGTACTTC	CASSPSSSRVQETQYF
NA	TRBD1	TRBV12-3/TRBV12-4	TRBJ1-1	TGTGCCAGCAGTTTCCCGGGCAGACAGGGAGATTTT	CASSFPGRQGDF
NA	TRBD2	TRBV4-2	TRBJ2-5	TGTGCCAGCAGCCAAATCCCCGGCGGGGGAATGCAAGAGACCCAGTACTTC	CASSQIPGGGMQETQYF
once	TRBD2	TRBV24-1	TRBJ2-2	TGTGCCACCAGCCCTAGCGGGGGGCCGAACACCGGGGAGCTGTTTTTT	CATSPSGGPNTGELFF
NA	NA	TRBV6-6	TRBJ2-5	TGTGCCAGCAGTTACTCGGGCAGGGGAAAGAGGGAGACCCAGTACTTC	CASSYSGRGKRETQYF
NA	NA	TRBV3-1/TRBV3-2	TRBJ1-3	TGTGCCAGCAGCCAACCTGTATTCTCTGGAAACACCATATATTTT	CASSQPVFSGNTIYF
NA	NA	TRBV24-1	TRBJ2-1	TGTGCCACCAGGGACAGGAGCGGGGCTGCCTACAATGAGCAGTTCTTC	CATRDRSGAAYNEQFF
NA	TRBD2	TRBV15	TRBJ2-1	TGTGCCACCAGCAGGCAGACTAGCGGGAGTTACAATGAGCAGTTCTTC	CATSRQTSGSYNEQFF
many	NA	TRBV6-1	TRBJ2-5	TGTGCCAGCAGTGAAGTGGGTGGGCAAGAGACCCAGTACTTC	CASSEVGGQETQYF
NA	NA	TRBV7-2	TRBJ1-1	TGTGCCAGCAGCCCCCAGGACCTTGGGACTGAAGCTTTCTTT	CASSPQDLGTEAFF
few	TRBD2	TRBV15	TRBJ2-5	TGTGCCACCAGCAGACTAGCGGGAGGGGAGACCCAGTACTTC	CATSRLAGGETQYF
NA	NA	TRBV7-9	TRBJ2-7	TGTGCCAGCAGCAAGCGACAATTTGACGGGACTCCCCGCGAGCAGTACTTC	CASSKRQFDGTPREQYF
NA	NA	TRBV18	TRBJ1-4	TGTGCCAGCTCACCACTTGACAGGAGTGCAACTAATGAAAAACTGTTTTTT	CASSPLDRSATNEKLFF
NA	NA	TRBV4-2	TRBJ1-3	TGTGCCAGCAGCCCACAGGACCTAGGAAACACCATATATTTT	CASSPQDLGNTIYF
NA	NA	TRBV19	TRBJ1-5	TGTGCCAGTAGTATAGGGGTTGGTGGGCCCCAGCATTTT	CASSIGVGGPQHF
NA	NA	TRBV11-1	TRBJ2-5	TGTGCCAGCAGCTTCCTTGGACTCGGGGAGACCCAGTACTTC	CASSFLGLGETQYF
NA	TRBD2	TRBV28	TRBJ2-1	TGTGCCAGCAGTTTAGCGGGAGGTGAGCAGTTCTTC	CASSLAGGEQFF
NA	NA	TRBV28	TRBJ1-2	TGTGCCAGCAGAGGGGCCCCCTCCTATGGCTACACCTTC	CASRGAPSYGYTF
NA	NA	TRBV19	TRBJ1-6	TGTGCCAGTAGGGCCTCGGGGGGTCTCCACTTT	CASRASGGLHF
NA	NA	TRBV7-8	TRBJ1-3	TGTGCCAGCAGCCGTGACGGGGGGCTCATATATTTT	CASSRDGGLIYF
NA	TRBD2	TRBV4-3	TRBJ2-1	TGCGCCAGCAGCCAAGATCTAAGCGGGGGCCATGAGCAGTTCTTC	CASSQDLSGGHEQFF
NA	NA	TRBV3-1/TRBV3-2	TRBJ1-3	TGTGCCAGCAGCCAAGCCCCGATTACATCTGGAAACACCATATATTTT	CASSQAPITSGNTIYF
NA	TRBD1	TRBV3-1/TRBV3-2	TRBJ2-1	TGTGCCAGCAGCCAGAGACAGGGGGGTGAGCAGTTCTTC	CASSQRQGGEQFF
NA	NA	TRBV5-1	TRBJ2-3	TGCGCCAGCAGCTTGACGGCAGGGAACACAGATACGCAGTATTTT	CASSLTAGNTDTQYF
NA	NA	TRBV4-1	TRBJ2-5	TGCGCCAGCAGCCAAGGCCGTCCAGGGAGACGCGGCCACCAAGAGACCCAGTACTTC	CASSQGRPGRRGHQETQYF
NA	TRBD2	TRBV5-1	TRBJ2-2	TGCGCCAGCAGCCCGGGACTAGCGGGAGGCTCAACCGGGGAGCTGTTTTTT	CASSPGLAGGSTGELFF
NA	NA	TRBV5-1	TRBJ1-2	TGCGCCAGCAGCTTGGCCGTCCCTTCACAGGGCCTCTATGGCTACACCTTC	CASSLAVPSQGLYGYTF
NA	NA	TRBV3-1/TRBV3-2	TRBJ2-4	TGTGCCAGCAGCCAAGAGTGGGCTTCCAAAAACATTCAGTACTTC	CASSQEWASKNIQYF
once	TRBD1	TRBV5-1	TRBJ2-1	TGCGCCAGCAGCTTCGGGACAGGCCCCTACAATGAGCAGTTCTTC	CASSFGTGPYNEQFF
NA	NA	TRBV29-1	TRBJ1-2	TGCAGCGCCCAGCAGGCCTACTATGGCTACACCTTC	CSAQQAYYGYTF
NA	TRBD2	TRBV5-1	TRBJ2-1	TGCGCCAGCAGCTTGGGCGGGAGGTCCTACAATGAGCAGTTCTTC	CASSLGGRSYNEQFF